The 28 T cell receptor beta chains presented below share a single source sample, sequenced in a study of shared clonotypes between healthy human individuals (dated by TCRdb to 2020 to 2022). Library creation used the immunoSEQ multiplex PCR assay. As stored in TCRdb, this immuneACCESS dataset retains in-frame rearrangements with V and J assigned. A fraction of the clones does not appear; measured against another copy, unresolved V genes explain less than half of the discrepancy, and the remainder lacks a known reason. This sample lists 2.3 million or so clones; approximately 93% were detected once. 0.35% to 0.45% of the sample goes to the ten largest clones. Source material: naive CD4+ T cells from PBMCs. Explained via the paper, the cell subset or site label denotes: CD45RA+ positively selected. The receptors originated from a man younger than 30 in good health. Some clones in this sample may be carry-over from other donors' samples.

This clone has just one count. The gene calls are TRBV7-6 and TRBJ2-3; D perhaps matches TRBD2 (5 bases). Germline V gives CDR1 SGHVS, CDR2 FNYEAQ. This CDR3 comprises 15 residues. V was pared by 2 bases and J by 7 bases, with 16 bases between. In nucleotides, the CDR3 is TGTGCCAGCAGCTTATATCGGCTAGCAGCCAATACGCAGTATTTT. This gives the protein CASSLYRLAANTQYF.

The rearrangement uses TRBV18 and TRBJ1-1, with a possible D match to TRBD1 (6 bases). CDR1 KGHSH and CDR2 LQKENI come from the germline V gene. V shed 3 bases and J shed 3 bases, with 17 bases lying between them. The CDR3 runs 16 residues. CDR3 sequence: CASSPLDSPGHTEAFF. The CDR3 nucleotides read TGTGCCAGCTCACCCCTGGACAGCCCTGGGCACACTGAAGCTTTCTTT.

The V call is TRBV6-5, the J call TRBJ1-6, with D unresolved. This CDR3 comprises 15 residues. The V gene's germline CDR1 is MNHEY and CDR2 SVGAGI. Trimming cost V 0 bases and J 7 bases, with 10 bases left between them. CDR3 coding DNA: TGTGCCAGCAGTTACTCCAACAGACGCAATTCACCCCTCCACTTT. The encoded protein is CASSYSNRRNSPLHF.

The CDR3 region has the DNA TGTGCCAGCAGCTTCGAAGGGGGCCGGGGAGATACGCAGTATTTT. Protein sequence: CASSFEGGRGDTQYF. V and J are TRBV7-3 and TRBJ2-3, with 7 nucleotides matching TRBD1. CDR3 length: 15 residues. After removal of 3 bases from V and 5 bases from J, the junction contained 8 bases not matched to a gene. Germline CDR1 reads SGHTA; CDR2 reads FQGTGA.

This clone was picked up one time. Within the sample, other DNA sequences also encode this same CDR3. The chain combines TRBV5-4 with TRBJ2-6; no definite D call. CDR3 size: 15 residues. Germline V gene sequence: CDR1 SGHNT, CDR2 YYREEE (reference sequence). Deletions cut 1 base from V and 0 bases from J, with 5 bases between. This CDR3 is CASSLRGSGANVLTF. The CDR3 DNA reads TGTGCCAGCAGCTTGAGAGGCTCTGGGGCCAACGTCCTGACTTTC.

The gene calls are TRBV5-1 and TRBJ2-2, with TRBD2 identical over 8 bases. There are 18 residues in the CDR3. Germline V CDR1 and CDR2: SGHRS, YFSETQ. V was pared by 4 bases and J by 6 bases, with 17 bases of the junction left unmatched. CDR3 region: CASSLLPGLGEGPGELFF. The CDR3 nucleotides are TGCGCCAGCAGCCTACTCCCGGGACTAGGAGAGGGGCCCGGGGAGCTGTTTTTT.

This rearrangement joins TRBV18 to TRBJ2-1, with 7 bases matching TRBD2. Germline V gene lookup returns CDR1 KGHSH and CDR2 LQKENI. V lost 3 bases, J lost 4 bases, and 3 bases stayed unmatched. This CDR3 comprises 14 residues. This CDR3 is CASSPTSDYNEQFF. In DNA, the CDR3 is TGTGCCAGCTCACCCACTAGCGATTACAATGAGCAGTTCTTC.

The chain combines TRBV15 with TRBJ2-1, with 9 nucleotides matching TRBD2. The CDR3 totals 16 residues. V shed 3 bases, J shed 4 bases, and the junction held 7 bases outside the gene matches. The germline gives CDR1 LNHNV, CDR2 YYDKDF (reference sequence). Written as DNA, the CDR3 is TGTGCCACCAGCAGGGGAGGGACTAGCTTTTACAATGAGCAGTTCTTC. Protein: CATSRGGTSFYNEQFF.

The chain recombines TRBV7-9 with TRBJ2-3; 16 nucleotides match TRBD2. The V gene's germline CDR1 is SEHNR and CDR2 FQNEAQ (reference sequence). The V and J ends lost 5 bases and 3 bases, in that order; junction bases with no gene match: 5. The CDR3 extends over 17 amino acids. The CDR3 DNA is TGTGCCAGCAGCCCGGGACTAGCGGGAGGGCTGACAGATACGCAGTATTTT. The encoded protein is CASSPGLAGGLTDTQYF.

This rearrangement joins TRBV19 to TRBJ2-3; 9 nucleotides align to TRBD1. J lost 3 bases, V lost 5 bases, and 6 bases had no gene match. The CDR3 sequence is 15 residues long. CDR1 LNHDA and CDR2 SQIVND come from the germline V gene (reference sequence). The CDR3 region is CASSPQGQGTDTQYF. The CDR3 coding sequence is TGTGCCAGTAGTCCCCAGGGACAGGGAACAGATACGCAGTATTTT.

With respect to this clone: The sample contains more than one DNA sequence encoding this CDR3. The gene calls are TRBV5-1 and TRBJ2-5; D gene uncertain. The CDR3 runs 15 residues. Trimming pared 0 bases from V and 2 bases from J, leaving 11 bases between. Germline V gene data show CDR1 as SGHRS and CDR2 as YFSETQ. The DNA for the CDR3 is TGCGCCAGCAGCTTGGTTGTTGCCGGGCAAGAGACCCAGTACTTC. Translation: CASSLVVAGQETQYF.

This chain joins TRBV7-3 and TRBJ2-1, with 10 bases that match TRBD2. This CDR3 has 14 amino acids. The germline gives CDR1 SGHTA, CDR2 FQGTGA. With 2 bases clipped from V and 9 bases from J, the junction kept 4 bases outside the gene matches. In nucleotides, the CDR3 is TGTGCCAGCAGCTTACTGGGACTAGCGAGTGAGCAGTTCTTC. Its protein is CASSLLGLASEQFF.

This clone was seen only once. The same CDR3 can be traced to other DNA sequences in this sample. This chain joins TRBV28 and TRBJ2-3, with unresolved D. CDR1 and CDR2 (germline): MDHEN, SYDVKM. The CDR3 loop spans 14 amino acids. Trimming cost V 3 bases and J 0 bases, with 7 bases left between them. The CDR3, as DNA: TGTGCCAGCAGTTTTTGGAGTAGCACAGATACGCAGTATTTT. Residues: CASSFWSSTDTQYF.

The V and J genes are TRBV19 and TRBJ2-3; 7 nucleotides align to TRBD2. This CDR3 is 20 amino acids long. Germline V lookup: CDR1 LNHDA, CDR2 SQIVND (reference sequence). With V trimmed by 0 bases and J by 3 bases, 18 bases remained unmatched. The DNA of the CDR3 is TGTGCCAGTAGTATAGACCCTCGATGGGGACTACAGAGTGGAACAGATACGCAGTATTTT. As protein: CASSIDPRWGLQSGTDTQYF.

This clone has just one count. The chain couples TRBV5-4 to TRBJ2-5, with 13 bases aligning to TRBD2. The CDR3 runs 16 residues. V lost 3 bases to trimming and J lost 4 bases; unmatched junction nucleotides: 6. Per the germline V gene, CDR1 is SGHNT and CDR2 is YYREEE (reference sequence). CDR3 sequence reads: CASSSGLAGSRETQYF. The DNA for the CDR3 is TGTGCCAGCAGCTCGGGACTAGCGGGAAGCAGAGAGACCCAGTACTTC.

J is TRBJ2-5 and V is TRBV5-1; 14 positions match TRBD2. The CDR3 is 17 residues long. The trim removed 0 bases at V and 3 bases at J, leaving 4 bases unmatched. Germline V lookup: CDR1 SGHRS, CDR2 YFSETQ. CDR3 DNA sequence: TGCGCCAGCAGCTTGGGGGGACTAGCGGGAGTGAAAGAGACCCAGTACTTC. Translation: CASSLGGLAGVKETQYF.

The chain joins TRBV4-1 to TRBJ1-2; D possibly corresponds to TRBD1 (6 bases). V was shortened by 0 bases and J by 7 bases, with 9 bases between the two germline ends. CDR1 and CDR2 (germline): MGHRA, YSYEKL. The CDR3 has 13 residues. The CDR3 sequence: CASSQDPGAGYTF. CDR3 bases: TGCGCCAGCAGCCAAGATCCAGGGGCTGGCTACACCTTC.

The chain couples TRBV28 to TRBJ1-2; TRBD1 might be the D (5 bases). Trimming shortened V by 5 bases and J by 4 bases, and 23 bases separated the two germline ends. Germline-derived CDR1 and CDR2 are MDHEN and SYDVKM. CDR3 size: 17 residues. The CDR3 bases are TGTGCCAGCAGTGGGGAGGACACCGGGCTGATTTCCTATGGCTACACCTTC. Amino acids: CASSGEDTGLISYGYTF.

The V call is TRBV10-3, the J call TRBJ2-2; D possibly corresponds to TRBD1 (7 bases). Trimming took 3 bases from V and 3 from J, leaving 14 bases between them. CDR3 size: 16 residues. Germline assignment: CDR1 ENHRY and CDR2 SYGVKD. CDR3 amino acids: CAISDGARGDTGELFF. The CDR3 bases are TGTGCCATCAGTGATGGGGCCAGGGGGGACACCGGGGAGCTGTTTTTT.

Comment on this clone: The same CDR3 is also encoded by other DNA sequences in this sample. V gene TRBV18 combines with J gene TRBJ2-1; D not certain. Germline loops: CDR1 KGHSH, CDR2 LQKENI. This CDR3 has 12 residues. The V gene lost 1 base and the J gene lost 8 bases, with 6 bases spanning the gap. The CDR3 region has the DNA TGTGCCAGCTCACCACAGGGCGATGAGCAGTTCTTC. Its protein product is CASSPQGDEQFF.

The gene calls are TRBV5-1 and TRBJ1-1; D is uncertain. Trimming pared 6 bases from V and 8 bases from J, leaving 20 bases between. The V gene's germline CDR1 is SGHRS and CDR2 YFSETQ. This CDR3 has 14 amino acids. The CDR3 bases are TGCGCCAGCAAGTTTGAGGGATCGGACGGCGAAGCTTTCTTT. This codes for CASKFEGSDGEAFF.

The chain has TRBV7-3 and TRBJ1-2; 7 bases map to TRBD1. V trimming: 5 bases; J trimming: 8 bases; junction bases outside the gene matches: 5. Germline CDR1 and CDR2: SGHTA and FQGTGA. The CDR3 is 12 residues long. CDR3 loop: CASSQTGSGYTF. The CDR3 DNA sequence: TGTGCCAGCAGCCAGACAGGGTCGGGCTACACCTTC.

Worth noting for this clone: This same CDR3 is encoded by further DNA sequences in the sample. V gene TRBV28 combines with J gene TRBJ2-5; D ambiguous. Trimming cost V 2 bases and J 5 bases, with 9 bases left between them. The CDR3 has 13 residues. The germline gives CDR1 MDHEN, CDR2 SYDVKM. The CDR3, as DNA: TGTGCCAGCAGTTTAGGTGGTCGGGAGACCCAGTACTTC. It translates to CASSLGGRETQYF.

This clone was observed a few times. The CDR3 is CASSPGLAGALSRTGELFF. The CDR3, as DNA: TGTGCCAGCTCACCGGGACTAGCGGGAGCGCTGTCACGGACCGGGGAGCTGTTTTTT. The chain carries TRBV18 and TRBJ2-2, with TRBD2 identical over 14 bases. The CDR3 has 19 residues. V shed 3 bases and J 5 bases; nucleotides not matched to a gene: 11. Germline V gene sequence: CDR1 KGHSH, CDR2 LQKENI.

The chain carries TRBV29-1 and TRBJ1-2; D possibly corresponds to TRBD1 (6 bases). The germline gives CDR1 SQVTM, CDR2 ANQGSEA. This CDR3 region has 14 residues. Trimming removed 2 bases at V and 5 bases at J, with 15 bases between. CDR3: CSVERWGAHYGYTF. CDR3 sequence (DNA): TGCAGCGTTGAAAGATGGGGGGCGCATTATGGCTACACCTTC. Using reference TRBV29-1 and TRBJ1-2 for the parts outside the CDR3, the full variable domain is SAVISQKPSRDICQRGTSLTIQCQVDSQVTMMFWYRQQPGQSLTLIATANQGSEATYESGFVIDKFPISRPNLTFSTLTVSNMSPEDSSIYLCSVERWGAHYGYTFGSGTRLTVV.

This chain connects TRBV19 to TRBJ1-5; D is undetermined. Germline lookup yields CDR1 LNHDA and CDR2 SQIVND (reference sequence). Trimming shortened V by 5 bases and J by 6 bases, and 11 bases separated the two germline ends. The CDR3 is 13 residues long. CDR3 loop: CASSLRTFQPQHF. The CDR3, as DNA: TGTGCCAGTAGTCTGAGGACGTTTCAGCCCCAGCATTTT. The full variable domain, its missing parts supplied by reference TRBV19 and TRBJ1-5, is DGGITQSPKYLFRKEGQNVTLSCEQNLNHDAMYWYRQDPGQGLRLIYYSQIVNDFQKGDIAEGYSVSREKKESFPLTVTSAQKNPTAFYLCASSLRTFQPQHFGDGTRLSIL.

V usage is TRBV5-1 and J usage is TRBJ2-3; a weak D match, TRBD2 (6 bases). V lost 0 bases and J lost 9, with 14 bases in between. Germline CDR1 and CDR2: SGHRS and YFSETQ. The CDR3 consists of 14 residues. CDR3 sequence: CASSLGTKGETQYF. The DNA of the CDR3 is TGCGCCAGCAGCTTGGGGACTAAAGGGGAAACGCAGTATTTT.

The J gene is TRBJ2-7, the V gene TRBV19; 7 positions agree with TRBD2. V dropped 1 base and J dropped 2; count of bases not matched to a gene: 5. The CDR3 has 15 residues. Germline CDR1 reads LNHDA; CDR2 reads SQIVND (reference sequence). CDR3 coding DNA: TGTGCCAGTAGTATAGCCGGCGGGAGCACCTACGAGCAGTACTTC. Its translation is CASSIAGGSTYEQYF.